The clone carrying this T cell receptor beta chain occurred once. The sample belongs to a study of blood T cell repertoires in COVID-19. Whole-study context: Acute and convalescent COVID-19 specimens originated in the United States, Italy and Spain. PBMCs, B-cell-depleted T cells, or T cells were the source of the cDNA or gDNA that made up the material.

The CDR3 length is 15 residues. With 0 bases clipped from V and 10 bases from J, the junction kept 7 bases outside the gene matches. The germline V gene has CDR1 SGDLS and CDR2 YYNGEE. In the study's own analysis: For nucleated cells, counts were estimated from reference gene primer amplification. Assay used: immunoSEQ multiplex PCR; TCRdb lists only in-frame clones, some missing. Clonal size and the V and J genes are those of that table, whereas D and trimming came from the DNA. The top ten clones hold 1.3% of a sample with about 62,000 clones, more than 80% of them seen once. This TCR came from an elderly woman with acute or convalescent COVID-19. Material for sequencing was peripheral blood. The chain couples TRBV9 to TRBJ1-4, with 9 bases that match TRBD1. CDR3 coding DNA: TGTGCCAGCAGCGTAGGGGGGACAGGGTGGTCAAAACTGTTTTTT. It encodes CASSVGGTGWSKLFF.